This note documents a single T cell receptor (beta chain) sequence. This CDR3 has 17 amino acids. Germline assignment: CDR1 SGDLS and CDR2 YYNGEE. V was clipped by 3 bases and J by 2 bases; unmatched bases: 8. This entry is derived from a study of cytomegalovirus exposure and HLA in healthy donors. Overall study: The same platform used for the approximately 700 first-cohort repertoires was also used for the roughly 130 validation repertoires, as a later analysis reported.

Assay used: immunoSEQ multiplex PCR; TCRdb lists only in-frame clones, some missing. The sample lists 150,000 to 200,000 clones, approximately 96% seen once, with about 0.89% in the top ten. The donors belonged to the roughly 120-subject validation cohort, separate from the roughly 720-subject first cohort. Sequenced: PBMCs. V usage is TRBV9 and J usage is TRBJ1-6; 7 bases line up with TRBD1. The TCR was taken from a woman in her late teens or twenties in good health and CMV-seronegative. CDR3 nucleotide sequence: TGTGCCAGCAGCGCGCAAGGGGGCGCGACCTATAATTCACCCCTCCACTTT. This sequence encodes CASSAQGGATYNSPLHF.